Listed here are 20 T cell receptor beta chains from one sample, sequenced in a study of Ad26.COV2.S vaccination and SARS-CoV-2 variants. TCRdb's copy holds only in-frame clones and misses some; the assay was immunoSEQ multiplex PCR. Among hundreds of thousands of clones listed, 89% were seen once. Treatment here: roughly 18 received Ad26.COV2.S at low or high dose, single or two shots; 5 received placebo; per-sample allocation not given. Day 63 after the first injection of vaccine or placebo was the sampling time. The sequences come from peripheral blood, collected in a trial of Ad26.COV2.S vaccine versus placebo. Receptors were obtained from a person between 18 and 59 years old who received the Ad26.COV2.S COVID-19 vaccine or a placebo.

This chain uses TRBV7-6 with TRBJ2-5, with D perhaps assigned TRBD1 or TRBD2 (5 bases each). The germline V gene encodes CDR1 SGHVS and CDR2 FNYEAQ. Between the trimmed V and J ends, which lost 5 bases and 0 bases, there was a span of 13 bases. This CDR3 is 15 amino acids long. Written as DNA, the CDR3 is TGTGCCAGCAGCCTAGGGACCCCGTACCAAGAGACCCAGTACTTC. Protein: CASSLGTPYQETQYF.

This clone occurred once. The chain carries TRBV7-2 and TRBJ1-4; possibly TRBD1 for D (5 bases). The ends were cut back, 6 bases at V and 8 bases at J, with 19 bases in the middle. The CDR3 extends over 15 amino acids. In germline, CDR1 is SGHTA, CDR2 FQGNSA. The CDR3 DNA is TGTGCCAGCAGAAATCGGACGGGGCGAACCGAAAAACTGTTTTTT. Translation: CASRNRTGRTEKLFF.

In nucleotides, the CDR3 is TGTGCCAGCAGTTACCCTTACGGCAGGGACTATGGCTACACCTTC. It yields the protein CASSYPYGRDYGYTF. J is TRBJ1-2 and V is TRBV6-2 or TRBV6-3; perhaps TRBD1 as D (5 bases). There are 15 residues in the CDR3. Germline V gives CDR1 MNHEY, CDR2 SVGEGT. The V end lost 2 bases, the J end lost 3 bases, and 13 bases lay between the germline ends.

The chain is built from TRBV4-3 and TRBJ1-2; TRBD1 matches 12 bases. The CDR3 has 19 amino acids. The V segment lost 2 bases and the J segment 5 bases; nucleotides outside the gene matches: 15. Per the germline V gene, CDR1 is LGHNA and CDR2 is YSLEER. The CDR3 nucleotides read TGCGCCAGCAGCCAATCTCGAGGGACAGGGGGCGCAACGGGGTATGGCTACACCTTC. This translates into CASSQSRGTGGATGYGYTF.

The chain uses TRBV14 and TRBJ1-6; 8 nucleotides line up with TRBD1. Germline CDR1 SGHDN, CDR2 FVKESK. J gave up 6 bases and V 4 bases, and 5 bases lay outside the gene matches. This CDR3 region has 15 residues. The CDR3, as DNA: TGTGCCAGCAGCCGAGGGACAGGCCTTAATTCACCCCTCCACTTT. It encodes CASSRGTGLNSPLHF.

The rearrangement joins TRBV30 to TRBJ2-3, with 7 bases matching TRBD2. Germline-derived CDR1 and CDR2 are GTSNPN and SVGIG (reference sequence). V gave up 5 bases and J gave up 1 base; unmatched junction bases: 9. This CDR3 comprises 15 residues. The chain's CDR3 is CAWGRGGGGTDTQYF. The CDR3 region has the DNA TGTGCCTGGGGACGTGGGGGGGGAGGCACAGATACGCAGTATTTT. Full variable domain (missing parts from reference TRBV30 and TRBJ2-3): SQTIHQWPATLVQPVGSPLSLECTVEGTSNPNLYWYRQAAGRGLQLLFYSVGIGQISSEVPQNLSASRPQDRQFILSSKKLLLSDSGFYLCAWGRGGGGTDTQYFGPGTRLTVL.

The CDR3, as DNA: TGTGCCAGCAGCTTAGGCGGCGCGCGGCAGCCCCAGCATTTT. It is translated as CASSLGGARQPQHF. This sequence joins TRBV11-2 and TRBJ1-5; D remains unclear. The germline gives CDR1 SGHAT, CDR2 FQNNGV. The CDR3 runs to 14 residues. V was trimmed by 1 base and J by 7 bases, leaving 11 bases between them. The entire variable domain, with the rest obtained from reference TRBV11-2 and TRBJ1-5, is as follows: EAGVAQSPRYKIIEKRQSVAFWCNPISGHATLYWYQQILGQGPKLLIQFQNNGVVDDSQLPKDRFSAERLKGVDSTLKIQPAKLEDSAVYLCASSLGGARQPQHFGDGTRLSIL.

J is TRBJ1-2 and V is TRBV5-4; D is ambiguous. The CDR3 spans 17 residues. The germline V and J ends were trimmed by 4 bases and 3 bases, with 22 bases remaining between them. The germline gives CDR1 SGHNT, CDR2 YYREEE (reference sequence). The CDR3 DNA sequence: TGTGCCAGCAGCCCCTGGTCGTTATCTGTAGAGTACTATGGCTACACCTTC. It translates to CASSPWSLSVEYYGYTF.

The chain is built from TRBV15 and TRBJ1-1; perhaps TRBD1 as D (5 bases). Germline CDR1 and CDR2: LNHNV and YYDKDF (reference sequence). The CDR3 is 13 residues long. The ends were cut back, 4 bases at V and 7 bases at J, with 13 bases in the middle. CDR3 amino acids: CATSKVPRGEAFF. CDR3 bases: TGTGCCACCAGCAAGGTCCCGAGGGGTGAAGCTTTCTTT.

The chain carries TRBV7-6 and TRBJ1-1, with 7 bases fitting TRBD1. The J segment lost 5 bases and the V segment lost 5 bases, leaving 8 bases of the junction unmatched. In germline, CDR1 is SGHVS, CDR2 FNYEAQ. The CDR3 length is 14 residues. The CDR3 DNA follows: TGTGCCAGCAGCCCACTACAGGGGAGGACTGAAGCTTTCTTT. Amino acids: CASSPLQGRTEAFF.

This clone has more than one count but fewer than ten. This chain uses TRBV6-5 with TRBJ1-1; D gene unclear. The CDR3 has 15 residues. Trimming left V 0 bases short and J 5 bases short, with 13 bases between. The germline CDR1 and CDR2 sequences are MNHEY and SVGAGI. CDR3 in DNA: TGTGCCAGCAGTTACTCACGCAATGGAGGTACTGAAGCTTTCTTT. Its translation is CASSYSRNGGTEAFF.

This chain joins TRBV28 and TRBJ1-5; TRBD1 matches at 8 bases. V dropped 8 bases and J dropped 6; count of bases not matched to a gene: 12. The CDR3 length is 15 residues. Germline V gives CDR1 MDHEN, CDR2 SYDVKM. The CDR3 loop is CASLVGTGGSQPQHF. The CDR3 bases are TGTGCCAGCTTAGTGGGAACAGGGGGTTCTCAGCCCCAGCATTTT.

As for this clone: The sample carries other DNA sequences with the same CDR3. This chain uses TRBV5-4 with TRBJ2-5; the D is unclear. Between the trimmed V and J ends, which lost 2 bases and 2 bases, there was a span of 1 base. Looked up from germline, CDR1 is SGHNT and CDR2 is YYREEE (reference sequence). CDR3 length: 11 amino acids. CDR3 protein: CASSLQETQYF. The CDR3 nucleotides read TGTGCCAGCAGCTTACAAGAGACCCAGTACTTC.

The rearrangement uses TRBV9 and TRBJ1-2; D not resolved. This CDR3 is 14 amino acids long. Germline values: CDR1 SGDLS, CDR2 YYNGEE. The V end was cut by 0 bases, the J end by 4 bases, with 10 bases between. CDR3 nucleotides: TGTGCCAGCAGCGTAGACTTGGCCGGCTATGGCTACACCTTC. Amino acids: CASSVDLAGYGYTF.

The V and J genes are TRBV24-1 and TRBJ2-3; TRBD2 might be the D (5 bases). V was trimmed by 4 bases and J by 1 base, leaving 8 bases between them. The CDR3 runs 14 residues. Germline CDR1 KGHDR, CDR2 SFDVKD. The chain's CDR3 is CATSDPEGTDTQYF. In nucleotides, the CDR3 is TGTGCCACCAGTGACCCGGAGGGCACAGATACGCAGTATTTT.

The chain employs TRBV4-2 and TRBJ2-7, with a tentative D call TRBD2 (5 bases). Germline V gene sequence: CDR1 LGHNA, CDR2 YNFKEQ. There are 15 residues in the CDR3. Trimming left V 2 bases short and J 6 bases short, with 17 bases between. The CDR3 coding sequence is TGTGCCAGCAGCCAACCCCAAAGGACCCGGGGCGAGCAGTACTTC. It specifies CASSQPQRTRGEQYF.

This clone was detected a few times. The genes are TRBV2 and TRBJ1-6, with TRBD1 matching 8 bases. The germline gives CDR1 SNHLY, CDR2 FYNNEI. V lost 11 bases and J lost 7; bases outside the gene matches: 4. The CDR3 spans 12 residues. CDR3 sequence (DNA): TGTGCCGGACAGGGTGGGAATTCACCCCTCCACTTT. Translation: CAGQGGNSPLHF.

The chain joins TRBV3-1 (or the pseudogene TRBV3-2) to TRBJ2-7, with D possibly being TRBD1 (6 bases). The germline V gene has CDR1 LGHDT and CDR2 YNNKEL (reference sequence). There are 12 residues in the CDR3. The germline V and J ends were trimmed by 7 bases and 2 bases, with 9 bases remaining between them. The CDR3 DNA reads as TGTGCCAGCAATGGGGGCACCTACGAGCAGTACTTC. It is translated as CASNGGTYEQYF.

The chain couples TRBV27 to TRBJ2-3, with 7 bases identical to TRBD2. CDR3 length: 15 amino acids. J lost 2 bases, V lost 6 bases, and 8 bases had no gene match. CDR1 is MNHEY and CDR2 is SMNVEV in the germline V gene (reference sequence). CDR3 bases: TGTGCCAGCAGCCGGGACTACACTAACACAGATACGCAGTATTTT. This translates into CASSRDYTNTDTQYF.

This sequence joins TRBV19 and TRBJ2-4; TRBD2 matches 14 bases. The V and J ends lost 6 bases and 7 bases, in that order; junction bases with no gene match: 2. Germline V gene sequence: CDR1 LNHDA, CDR2 SQIVND (reference sequence). The CDR3 consists of 14 residues. CDR3 loop: CASSRLAGGNIQYF. In DNA, the CDR3 is TGTGCCAGTAGCAGACTAGCGGGAGGGAACATTCAGTACTTC.